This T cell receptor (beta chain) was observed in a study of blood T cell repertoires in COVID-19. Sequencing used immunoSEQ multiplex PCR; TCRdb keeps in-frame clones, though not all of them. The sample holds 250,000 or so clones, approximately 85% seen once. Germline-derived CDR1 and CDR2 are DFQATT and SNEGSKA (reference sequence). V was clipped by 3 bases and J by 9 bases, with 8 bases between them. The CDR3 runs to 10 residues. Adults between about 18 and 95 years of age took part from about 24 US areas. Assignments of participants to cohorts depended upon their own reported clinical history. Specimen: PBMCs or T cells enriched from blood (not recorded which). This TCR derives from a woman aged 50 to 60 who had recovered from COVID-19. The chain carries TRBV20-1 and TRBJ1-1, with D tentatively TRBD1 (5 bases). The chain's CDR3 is CSARRQKAFF. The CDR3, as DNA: TGCAGTGCTAGGAGACAGAAAGCTTTCTTT.